Below, 17 T cell receptor beta chains from the same sample are listed, as sequenced in a study of PD-1 blockade in classical Hodgkin lymphoma. Here immunoSEQ multiplex PCR was the method, and the copy in TCRdb shows in-frame clones only, minus some. The data contain about 86,000 clones, roughly 89% of them seen just once; the ten biggest clones take up roughly 10%. After autologous stem cell transplantation all patients relapsed, and prior brentuximab vedotin exposure differed between cohorts. Sequences were derived from peripheral blood mononuclear cells (PBMCs), sampled before the second cycle of nivolumab. The origin of the receptors is a human donor with classical Hodgkin lymphoma.

The chain couples TRBV5-6 to TRBJ1-1, with 8 nucleotides matching TRBD1. Germline CDR1 is SGHDT and CDR2 is YYEEEE. With 4 bases clipped from V and 11 bases from J, the junction kept 7 bases outside the gene matches. The CDR3 length is 12 residues. The CDR3 coding sequence is TGTGCCAGCAGCCTAGGACAGGGCTGGGCTTTCTTT. It yields the protein CASSLGQGWAFF.

V gene TRBV7-9 combines with J gene TRBJ2-5; 11 nucleotides agree with TRBD1. Germline values: CDR1 SEHNR, CDR2 FQNEAQ (reference sequence). The V gene end was trimmed by 4 bases and the J gene end by 4 bases; junction bases not matched to a gene: 14. The CDR3 has 18 residues. CDR3 loop: CASSSETPDRGPRETQYF. The DNA of the CDR3 is TGTGCCAGCAGCTCGGAAACCCCGGACAGGGGGCCACGAGAGACCCAGTACTTC.

The chain links TRBV4-1 to TRBJ2-1, with a tentative D call TRBD2 (5 bases). Per germline, CDR1 MGHRA and CDR2 YSYEKL. The V end was cut by 1 base, the J end by 6 bases, with 19 bases between. CDR3 length: 17 amino acids. CDR3 nucleotides: TGCGCCAGCAGCCAAGGTCTAGCCCTCTACCTGTCCAATGAGCAGTTCTTC. Translation: CASSQGLALYLSNEQFF.

CDR3 in amino acids: CASSYSYRPPDNEQFF. The CDR3 DNA follows: TGTGCCAGCAGTTACTCGTACAGGCCCCCTGACAATGAGCAGTTCTTC. The V call is TRBV6-5, the J call TRBJ2-1, with D perhaps matching TRBD1 (5 bases). The V gene's germline CDR1 is MNHEY and CDR2 SVGAGI. Trimming took off 0 bases at V and 5 bases at J, with 14 bases between the two ends. The CDR3 extends over 16 amino acids.

The rearrangement joins TRBV6-5 to TRBJ2-7, with TRBD2 as a possible D gene (6 bases). Germline CDR1 is MNHEY and CDR2 is SVGAGI. The CDR3 contains 11 residues. V was cut by 0 bases and J by 11 bases, with 8 bases left in between. The CDR3 here is CASSYSGGEYF. CDR3 DNA sequence: TGTGCCAGCAGTTACTCTGGCGGGGAGTACTTC.

This clone was observed once. The CDR3 spells CATSRDFRRVNYYNEQFF. CDR3 sequence (DNA): TGTGCCACCAGCAGAGATTTTCGGCGGGTCAACTACTACAATGAGCAGTTCTTC. The rearrangement links TRBV15 to TRBJ2-1; D possibly corresponds to TRBD2 (5 bases). V was pared by 0 bases and J by 3 bases, with 18 bases between. CDR1 LNHNV and CDR2 YYDKDF come from the germline V gene (reference sequence). The CDR3 has 18 amino acids.

The chain carries TRBV6-5 and TRBJ2-7, with 7 bases identical to TRBD1. CDR1 is MNHEY and CDR2 is SVGAGI in the germline V gene. V dropped 6 bases and J dropped 2; count of bases not matched to a gene: 7. CDR3 length: 14 residues. The CDR3 sequence: CASRRGQIAYEQYF. As DNA, the CDR3 is TGTGCCAGCAGGAGGGGACAGATAGCCTACGAGCAGTACTTC.

The gene calls are TRBV7-9 and TRBJ2-1, with unresolved D. CDR3 length: 14 residues. Germline CDR1 and CDR2: SEHNR and FQNEAQ (reference sequence). Between the trimmed V and J ends, which lost 3 bases and 3 bases, there was a span of 9 bases. CDR3 sequence: CASSFGLYYNEQFF. CDR3 bases: TGTGCCAGCAGCTTTGGGCTGTACTACAATGAGCAGTTCTTC.

The rearrangement uses TRBV7-9 and TRBJ2-1, with 12 bases fitting TRBD2. This CDR3 is built from 15 residues. From germline, CDR1 is SEHNR and CDR2 FQNEAQ (reference sequence). Trimming took 5 bases from V and 4 from J; bases not matched to a gene: 3. The CDR3 here is CASSRLAGVYNEQFF. For the CDR3, the DNA is TGTGCCAGCAGCCGACTAGCGGGGGTTTACAATGAGCAGTTCTTC. Looking up the rest from reference TRBV7-9 and TRBJ2-1 gives the full variable domain: DTGVSQNPRHKITKRGQNVTFRCDPISEHNRLYWYRQTLGQGPEFLTYFQNEAQLEKSRLLSDRFSAERPKGSFSTLEIQRTEQGDSAMYLCASSRLAGVYNEQFFGPGTRLTVL.

This clone was counted between two and nine times. The chain uses TRBV6-1 and TRBJ2-1, with TRBD1 identical over 7 bases. This CDR3 has 13 residues. V lost 4 bases, J lost 12 bases, and 9 bases stayed unmatched. The germline gives CDR1 MNHNS, CDR2 SASEGT. The CDR3 spells CASSAGQQVGQFF. The DNA for the CDR3 is TGTGCCAGCAGTGCGGGACAGCAAGTTGGGCAGTTCTTC.

This chain uses TRBV6-5 with TRBJ2-2, with TRBD1 matching over 8 bases. V lost 6 bases to trimming and J lost 6 bases; unmatched junction nucleotides: 9. CDR3 length equals 15 residues. Looked up from germline, CDR1 is MNHEY and CDR2 is SVGAGI. The CDR3 sequence is CASSRPRQGPGELFF. CDR3 DNA: TGTGCCAGCAGCCGCCCCCGACAGGGGCCCGGGGAGCTGTTTTTT.

The chain is built from TRBV5-1 and TRBJ1-1; D gene ambiguous. The CDR3 extends over 14 amino acids. The germline V and J ends were trimmed by 0 bases and 1 base, with 7 bases remaining between them. The germline V gene has CDR1 SGHRS and CDR2 YFSETQ. The CDR3, as DNA: TGCGCCAGCAGCTTGGGACAATCGAACACTGAAGCTTTCTTT. Residues: CASSLGQSNTEAFF.

The chain employs TRBV27 and TRBJ2-7; D gene ambiguous. CDR1 and CDR2 (germline): MNHEY, SMNVEV (reference sequence). This CDR3 is 14 amino acids long. V shed 5 bases and J shed 0 bases, with 11 bases lying between them. CDR3 in amino acids: CASSPQGYSYEQYF. CDR3 in DNA: TGTGCCAGCAGTCCGCAAGGATACTCCTACGAGCAGTACTTC.

The V gene is TRBV19, the J gene TRBJ1-2; D is undetermined. This CDR3 spans 11 amino acids. CDR1 and CDR2 from the germline V gene are LNHDA and SQIVND (reference sequence). Trimming removed 5 bases from V and 4 bases from J, with 5 bases in between. As DNA, the CDR3 is TGTGCCAGTAGTGAGGGCTATGGCTACACCTTC. It encodes CASSEGYGYTF.

The chain carries TRBV6-1 and TRBJ1-5; a possible D gene is TRBD1 (6 bases). This CDR3 is 15 amino acids long. The V gene's germline CDR1 is MNHNS and CDR2 SASEGT. Trimming pared 1 base from V and 6 bases from J, leaving 13 bases between. The CDR3: CASSEVVGGPQPQHF. The CDR3 bases are TGTGCCAGCAGTGAAGTCGTTGGGGGGCCTCAGCCCCAGCATTTT.

The chain employs TRBV18 and TRBJ2-3; the D gene is possibly TRBD2 (7 bases). This CDR3 region has 16 residues. Per germline, CDR1 KGHSH and CDR2 LQKENI. V was trimmed by 2 bases and J by 3 bases, leaving 15 bases between them. The CDR3 DNA is TGTGCCAGCTCACCAAGGGCGGGGGCGGTGACAGATACGCAGTATTTT. The encoded protein is CASSPRAGAVTDTQYF.

The rearrangement uses TRBV6-1 and TRBJ1-4; TRBD1 matches 7 bases. The CDR3 spans 13 residues. V lost 9 bases, J lost 6 bases, and 7 bases stayed unmatched. The V gene's germline CDR1 is MNHNS and CDR2 SASEGT. Here the CDR3 DNA reads TGTGCCAGTAAGGGGACAGTCGATGAAAAACTGTTTTTT. Its translation: CASKGTVDEKLFF.